Following are 9 T cell receptor beta chains from one sample sequenced in a study of T-cell reconstitution after alpha-beta-depleted transplantation in children. Construction of the TCRbeta library involved unique molecular identifiers. MiXCR was run by TCRdb on the PCR reads, yielding one entry per CDR3 protein. Altogether 670,000 or so distinct CDR3 sequences are present, less than 15% being singletons, with the ten largest covering 0.75% to 0.85%. The source was PBMCs, collected before TCRalphabeta/CD19-depleted stem cell transplant. These receptors all come from a girl aged 2 to 10 with congenital amegakaryocytic thrombocytopenia, due to receive a stem cell transplant.

This clonotype was recorded at least ten times. The V and J genes are TRBV27 and TRBJ1-1; possible D gene TRBD1, 5 bases. This CDR3 spans 13 amino acids. V lost 1 base and J lost 7, with 10 bases in between. The V gene's germline CDR1 is MNHEY and CDR2 SMNVEV (reference sequence). This CDR3 reads CASSLYGQGEAFF. CDR3 in DNA: TGTGCCAGCAGTTTATATGGCCAGGGTGAAGCTTTCTTT.

This clonotype came up many times. This sequence joins TRBV20-1 and TRBJ2-1; 8 bases align to TRBD2. Germline values: CDR1 DFQATT, CDR2 SNEGSKA (reference sequence). This CDR3 has 16 residues. Germline trimming cut 2 bases from V and 1 base from J; bases unmatched to any gene: 7. In DNA, the CDR3 is TGCAGTGCTAGACCCCCGCGCGGGAGGTCCTACAATGAGCAGTTCTTC. It encodes CSARPPRGRSYNEQFF.

The chain has TRBV5-5 and TRBJ2-1, with D unresolved. Per the germline V gene, CDR1 is SGHKS and CDR2 is YYEKEE (reference sequence). The V gene lost 2 bases and the J gene lost 6 bases, with 9 bases spanning the gap. The CDR3 is 13 amino acids. CDR3: CASSFLLINEQFF. For the CDR3, the DNA is TGTGCCAGCAGCTTTCTTCTCATCAATGAGCAGTTCTTC.

Note on this clonotype: A single base separates this from a much larger clone, so it may be a read error. This chain uses TRBV4-1 with TRBJ2-2; possibly TRBD1 for D (6 bases). V dropped 1 base and J dropped 5 bases, with 14 bases sitting between them. The CDR3 length is 16 residues. CDR1 and CDR2 from the germline V gene are MGHRA and YSYEKL. This CDR3 reads CASSQVAGDLTGELFF. DNA of the CDR3: TGCGCCAGCAGCCAAGTGGCAGGGGATCTAACCGGGGAGCTGTTTTTT.

This clonotype was counted a few times. The chain combines TRBV5-1 with TRBJ1-1; 7 positions match TRBD1. CDR1 and CDR2 from the germline V gene are SGHRS and YFSETQ. The CDR3 extends over 15 amino acids. V lost 3 bases to trimming and J lost 3 bases; unmatched junction nucleotides: 8. Written as DNA, the CDR3 is TGCGCCAGCAGCTCGATTACCGGGACAGACACTGAAGCTTTCTTT. It specifies CASSSITGTDTEAFF.

In this sample, this clonotype turned up many times. The rearrangement links TRBV5-4 to TRBJ1-1; no clear D gene. V was shortened by 4 bases and J by 1 base, with 11 bases between the two germline ends. The CDR3 has 14 residues. Germline V gene sequence: CDR1 SGHNT, CDR2 YYREEE (reference sequence). CDR3 bases: TGTGCCAGCAGCCAGGAGCCGAGGAACACTGAAGCTTTCTTT. Translated: CASSQEPRNTEAFF.

This clonotype was counted a few times. The chain has TRBV12-3 or TRBV12-4 and TRBJ2-5; D perhaps matches TRBD2 (6 bases). This CDR3 spans 15 amino acids. Trimming stripped 2 bases from V and 3 bases from J, with 13 bases between. DNA of the CDR3: TGTGCCAGCAGTTTACCCCCTAGCGACAAAGAGACCCAGTACTTC. Encoded protein: CASSLPPSDKETQYF.

This clonotype was seen a handful of times. The chain joins TRBV20-1 to TRBJ1-4; D is ambiguous. Trimming stripped 3 bases from V and 8 bases from J, with 13 bases between. CDR3 length: 13 residues. CDR1 and CDR2 (germline): DFQATT, SNEGSKA (reference sequence). CDR3 DNA: TGCAGTGCTAGGAAGGGCGCCGCGGAAAAACTGTTTTTT. Translation gives CSARKGAAEKLFF.

At least ten counts were recorded for this clonotype. V gene TRBV4-2 combines with J gene TRBJ2-1; 8 bases agree with TRBD1. The germline V gene encodes CDR1 LGHNA and CDR2 YNFKEQ. CDR3 length: 18 residues. V shed 6 bases and J 0 bases; nucleotides not matched to a gene: 13. The CDR3 is CASRETGAAAASYNEQFF. The CDR3 DNA follows: TGTGCCAGCAGGGAGACAGGGGCGGCAGCGGCCTCCTACAATGAGCAGTTCTTC.